The T cell receptor beta chain under discussion was sequenced for a study of blood T cells in healthy people across ages. Details on this clonotype: Its specificity is unknown.

The study drew donors from healthy Caucasian individuals in Russia aged roughly 6 to 90. Peripheral blood from each donor was collected in a volume of 9.5 to 10 milliliters. The authors isolated at least 6.5 million PBMCs per sample. From germline, CDR1 is ENHRY and CDR2 SYGVKD. The CDR3 covers 14 residues. Trimming removed 5 bases at V and 7 bases at J, with 14 bases between. Sample-barcoded 5' priming and a J-beta primer mix drove a second PCR of roughly 7 to 11 cycles. From the 5' RACE reads, TCRdb called clonotypes with MiXCR, one entry per CDR3 protein. The sample shows about 1,500,000 distinct CDR3 sequences, 35% to 45% of them seen only once. Study-level results: Comparison with aged donors showed that long-lived donors had more naive CD4+ cells and higher diversity.

The sample taken for sequencing was blood. The receptor's source is a woman between 18 and 30 years old in good health. J is TRBJ2-2 and V is TRBV10-3, with D tentatively TRBD1 or TRBD2 (6 bases each). The CDR3 here is CAISPGAQDGELFF. As DNA, the CDR3 is TGTGCCATCAGTCCGGGGGCGCAGGACGGGGAGCTGTTTTTT.